What follows are 24 T cell receptor beta chains derived from one specimen sequenced in a study of blood T cells in healthy people across ages. Sample-barcoded 5' priming and a J-beta primer mix drove a second PCR of 7 to 11 cycles. TCRdb re-derived calls from the 5' RACE reads in MiXCR, one entry per CDR3 protein. The profile covers 700,000 or so distinct CDR3 sequences, with around 41% appearing a single time and around 32% taken by the ten largest. Sequenced sample: blood. The source of these receptors is a man aged 80 or over in good health.

Only a few counts were recorded for this clonotype. V usage is TRBV7-6 and J usage is TRBJ1-2, with a tentative D call TRBD1 (5 bases). The CDR3 length is 14 residues. Germline CDR1 reads SGHVS; CDR2 reads FNYEAQ. V shed 5 bases and J shed 3 bases, with 13 bases lying between them. The CDR3 coding sequence is TGTGCCAGCAGCCCGGGGCTGCGGGACTATGGCTACACCTTC. Its protein is CASSPGLRDYGYTF.

This clonotype showed up just a few times. The rearrangement links TRBV3-1 to TRBJ2-3; 9 bases align to TRBD2. J gave up 0 bases and V 1 base, and 8 bases lay outside the gene matches. From germline, CDR1 is LGHDT and CDR2 YNNKEL (reference sequence). CDR3 length equals 18 residues. The CDR3 region is CASSQGNLAGRSTDTQYF. The DNA of the CDR3 is TGTGCCAGCAGCCAAGGAAATCTAGCGGGGCGAAGCACAGATACGCAGTATTTT.

The V gene is TRBV7-8, the J gene TRBJ2-3, with D unresolved. CDR3 length equals 12 residues. Germline V gene lookup returns CDR1 SGHVS and CDR2 FQNEAQ. V was pared by 2 bases and J by 4 bases, with 4 bases between. Written as DNA, the CDR3 is TGTGCCAGCAGCTTACGCCCAGATACGCAGTATTTT. Translation gives CASSLRPDTQYF. Full variable domain (outside the CDR3, taken from reference TRBV7-8 and TRBJ2-3): GAGVSQSPRYKVAKRGQDVALRCDPISGHVSLFWYQQALGQGPEFLTYFQNEAQLDKSGLPSDRFFAERPEGSVSTLKIQRTQQEDSAVYLCASSLRPDTQYFGPGTRLTVL.

This clonotype was counted a few times. This sequence joins TRBV6-5 and TRBJ2-1; TRBD1 is a possible D gene (5 bases). The CDR3 runs 17 residues. Germline V gene lookup returns CDR1 MNHEY and CDR2 SVGAGI. V was cut by 7 bases and J by 5 bases, with 24 bases left in between. CDR3 nucleotide sequence: TGTGCCAGCACCTCCTTCCTAGAGAAGGGGTGGGACAATGAGCAGTTCTTC. As protein: CASTSFLEKGWDNEQFF.

The rearrangement uses TRBV18 and TRBJ2-4, with TRBD1 matching over 8 bases. J was trimmed by 9 bases and V by 5 bases; bases with no gene match: 12. The CDR3 is 15 residues long. Germline CDR1 and CDR2: KGHSH and LQKENI. The DNA for the CDR3 is TGTGCCAGCTCAACACATCAGGGGGCCGACAGCATTCAGTACTTC. This translates into CASSTHQGADSIQYF.

This rearrangement joins TRBV6-5 to TRBJ2-4, with 8 bases identical to TRBD2. Gene TRBJ2-5 matches the end of the DNA better, so the J call may be wrong. The CDR3 consists of 17 residues. Germline V gene lookup returns CDR1 MNHEY and CDR2 SVGAGI. CDR3 coding DNA: TGTGCCAGCAGTTACTCGAACCAGCGGGGGTGGCAAGAGACCCAGTACTTC. Its translation: CASSYSNQRGWQETQYF.

A single count supports this clonotype. The chain uses TRBV6-5 and TRBJ2-5; 9 nucleotides agree with TRBD2. V shed 9 bases, J shed 11 bases, and the junction held 16 bases outside the gene matches. CDR1 is MNHEY, CDR2 SVGAGI, per germline. This CDR3 is 14 amino acids long. The CDR3 sequence: CASRPGLASDEQYF. The CDR3 DNA is TGTGCCAGTCGTCCGGGACTAGCTTCAGATGAGCAGTACTTC.

This sequence joins TRBV4-2 and TRBJ2-5; weak D call: TRBD2 (5 bases). The V gene lost 1 base and the J gene lost 4 bases, with 10 bases spanning the gap. The CDR3 length is 14 residues. Germline V lookup: CDR1 LGHNA, CDR2 YNFKEQ. CDR3 bases: TGTGCCAGCAGCCAAGGTCTAGCTGTAGAGACCCAGTACTTC. Residues: CASSQGLAVETQYF.

The chain couples TRBV20-1 to TRBJ1-2; D ambiguous. The CDR3 consists of 14 residues. Germline values: CDR1 DFQATT, CDR2 SNEGSKA (reference sequence). Trimming left V 6 bases short and J 5 bases short, with 19 bases between. For the CDR3, the DNA is TGCAGTGCCGAAACGAACCCCCGGGGTTATGGCTACACCTTC. Translation: CSAETNPRGYGYTF.

The chain combines TRBV20-1 with TRBJ2-3; the D gene is possibly TRBD2 (5 bases). V lost 6 bases, J lost 4 bases, and 11 bases lay in between. The CDR3 length is 12 residues. Germline V gene sequence: CDR1 DFQATT, CDR2 SNEGSKA (reference sequence). The CDR3 sequence: CSAPEGADTQYF. CDR3 DNA: TGCAGTGCCCCTGAGGGTGCAGATACGCAGTATTTT.

The gene calls are TRBV7-2 and TRBJ2-7; D may be TRBD2 (5 bases). The J call may be wrong; the DNA end is better matched by TRBJ2-4. Germline lookup yields CDR1 SGHTA and CDR2 FQGNSA. There are 14 residues in the CDR3. The CDR3 protein is CASSLRADKNIQYF. The DNA for the CDR3 is TGTGCCAGCAGCTTAAGAGCGGACAAAAACATTCAGTACTTC.

The sample holds a few counts of this clonotype. The rearrangement links TRBV4-2 to TRBJ2-1; 8 bases are a match to TRBD2. The trim removed 0 bases at V and 13 bases at J, leaving 11 bases unmatched. Germline V gene data show CDR1 as LGHNA and CDR2 as YNFKEQ. The CDR3 is 15 amino acids. CDR3 bases: TGTGCCAGCAGCCAAGATCCGGCGGGAGGTCCAGGACAGTTCTTC. This translates into CASSQDPAGGPGQFF.

This clonotype was found a few times. The V and J genes are TRBV6-6 and TRBJ1-2; D is possibly TRBD1 (5 bases). The germline V gene has CDR1 MNHNY and CDR2 SVGAGI (reference sequence). The CDR3 consists of 15 residues. Between the trimmed V and J ends, which lost 2 bases and 0 bases, there was a span of 10 bases. This chain's CDR3 is CASSYLGGANYGYTF. The CDR3 bases are TGTGCCAGCAGTTACCTGGGGGGAGCTAACTATGGCTACACCTTC.

This rearrangement joins TRBV6-5 to TRBJ2-2; D unclear. V was cut by 2 bases and J by 0 bases, with 4 bases left in between. Germline V gene lookup returns CDR1 MNHEY and CDR2 SVGAGI. This CDR3 region has 14 residues. The CDR3: CASSYRTNTGELFF. The DNA for the CDR3 is TGTGCCAGCAGTTACCGAACGAACACCGGGGAGCTGTTTTTT.

The V and J genes are TRBV6-5 and TRBJ2-4, with 10 bases lining up with TRBD2. Looked up from germline, CDR1 is MNHEY and CDR2 is SVGAGI. The V gene end was trimmed by 0 bases and the J gene end by 6 bases; junction bases not matched to a gene: 5. The CDR3 sequence is 16 residues long. The CDR3 is CASSYSSGGRLNIQYF. The CDR3 bases are TGTGCCAGCAGTTACTCTAGCGGGGGGAGGTTAAACATTCAGTACTTC.

This chain links TRBV30 with TRBJ1-5; 8 nucleotides match TRBD1. The V gene end was trimmed by 1 base and the J gene end by 5 bases; junction bases not matched to a gene: 1. The CDR3 is 13 amino acids. CDR1 is GTSNPN, CDR2 SVGIG, per germline (reference sequence). The CDR3 spells CAWSADRDQPQHF. Here the CDR3 DNA reads TGTGCCTGGAGTGCGGACAGGGATCAGCCCCAGCATTTT. The variable domain in full, with the rest retrieved from reference TRBV30 and TRBJ1-5, is SQTIHQWPATLVQPVGSPLSLECTVEGTSNPNLYWYRQAAGRGLQLLFYSVGIGQISSEVPQNLSASRPQDRQFILSSKKLLLSDSGFYLCAWSADRDQPQHFGDGTRLSIL.

The chain joins TRBV20-1 to TRBJ2-7, with 10 nucleotides matching TRBD2. From germline, CDR1 is DFQATT and CDR2 SNEGSKA (reference sequence). CDR3 length: 17 residues. Trimming cost V 0 bases and J 9 bases; bases outside gene matches: 17. CDR3 in amino acids: CSARDPASGRLQRGQYF. In DNA, the CDR3 is TGCAGTGCTAGAGATCCGGCTAGCGGGAGACTTCAGAGGGGGCAGTACTTC.

The chain carries TRBV6-2 or TRBV6-3 and TRBJ1-5; the D is unclear. Looked up from germline, CDR1 is MNHEY and CDR2 is SVGEGT. There are 15 residues in the CDR3. V was pared by 2 bases and J by 4 bases, with 12 bases between. The DNA of the CDR3 is TGTGCCAGCAGTTACGGCGGGGTTGGGAATCAGCCCCAGCATTTT. Amino acids: CASSYGGVGNQPQHF.

The gene calls are TRBV9 and TRBJ2-1; 7 nucleotides line up with TRBD1. This CDR3 has 14 amino acids. Germline V gene sequence: CDR1 SGDLS, CDR2 YYNGEE. Losses at the gene ends were 9 bases for V and 6 bases for J; bases not matched to a gene: 12. Here the CDR3 DNA reads TGTGCCACCAGTGATCCCGCAGGGGGCAATGAGCAGTTCTTC. Its protein product is CATSDPAGGNEQFF.

The rearrangement links TRBV6-1 to TRBJ1-5; D ambiguous. Germline V gene data show CDR1 as MNHNS and CDR2 as SASEGT. The V gene lost 7 bases and the J gene lost 0 bases, with 10 bases spanning the gap. This CDR3 has 14 residues. CDR3 sequence (DNA): TGTGCCAGCACCCAGAGATATAGCAATCAGCCCCAGCATTTT. Encoded protein: CASTQRYSNQPQHF.

This CDR3 is CSASQQGPSPDTQYF. CDR3 DNA sequence: TGCAGTGCGTCACAACAGGGGCCCTCGCCGGATACGCAGTATTTT. The rearrangement links TRBV20-1 to TRBJ2-3; 7 bases agree with TRBD1. Germline assignment: CDR1 DFQATT and CDR2 SNEGSKA (reference sequence). V gave up 6 bases and J gave up 6 bases; unmatched junction bases: 15. The CDR3 extends over 15 amino acids.

V gene TRBV5-1 combines with J gene TRBJ2-3, with TRBD1 matching over 8 bases. The germline CDR1 and CDR2 sequences are SGHRS and YFSETQ. V trimming: 5 bases; J trimming: 2 bases; junction bases outside the gene matches: 4. The CDR3 sequence is 14 residues long. CDR3 DNA: TGCGCCAGCAGTGGGACAGGAGCCACAGATACGCAGTATTTT. Its protein is CASSGTGATDTQYF.

This clonotype has a single count. This chain joins TRBV20-1 and TRBJ2-7, with D possibly matching TRBD2 (5 bases). The germline V gene encodes CDR1 DFQATT and CDR2 SNEGSKA (reference sequence). This CDR3 has 14 amino acids. V was pared by 5 bases and J by 3 bases, with 17 bases between. CDR3 in DNA: TGCAGTGCTGGAGCCGGGAACGCCGACTACGAGCAGTACTTC. This translates into CSAGAGNADYEQYF.

This chain joins TRBV10-3 and TRBJ2-3; TRBD1 might be the D (5 bases). CDR1 ENHRY and CDR2 SYGVKD come from the germline V gene. This CDR3 has 13 amino acids. V was shortened by 4 bases and J by 2 bases, with 7 bases between the two germline ends. The DNA for the CDR3 is TGTGCCATCAGTGTGACAGACACAGATACGCAGTATTTT. It codes for CAISVTDTDTQYF.